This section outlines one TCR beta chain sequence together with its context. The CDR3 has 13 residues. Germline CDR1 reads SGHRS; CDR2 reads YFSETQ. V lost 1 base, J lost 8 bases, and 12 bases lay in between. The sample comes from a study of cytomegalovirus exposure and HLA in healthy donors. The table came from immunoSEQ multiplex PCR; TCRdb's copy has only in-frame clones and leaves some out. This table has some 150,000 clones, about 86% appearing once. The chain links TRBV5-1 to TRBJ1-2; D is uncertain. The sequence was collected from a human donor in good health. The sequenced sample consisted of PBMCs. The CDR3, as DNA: TGCGCCAGCAGCTTGCAAGGTGGCGGGGGCTACACCTTC. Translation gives CASSLQGGGGYTF.